The source of this TCR beta chain is a study of shared clonotypes between healthy human individuals (dated by TCRdb to about 2020). Looking at the study overall: A couple of women and a few men aged 18 to 49 years were included in the cohort. For each donor, CD4 naive and CD4 memory were each run on three plates, CD8 naive on two plates, and CD8 memory on one plate. To estimate repertoire size and how much clonotypes are shared between individuals, the study performed deep sequencing of blood TCR repertoires from a handful of healthy adults. To increase sequencing depth and limit assay-specific biases, TCR repertoire library preparation and sequencing were carried out by different laboratories using diverse techniques. Leukapheresis yielded between about 0.94 and 9 billion PBMCs per donor.

Study-level results and caveats: Rarefaction of sorted-subset datasets indicated incomplete sequencing despite the large sequencing depth. Higher generation probabilities were observed for clonotypes shared by all four sorted-subset donors than for non-shared clonotypes. Across a few donors, roughly 5.1% of naive CD4, roughly 3.5% of naive CD8, 2.3% of memory CD4, and 0.4% to 0.45% of memory CD8 clonotypes were shared. Larger estimated clonotype richness was generally found for naive subsets than for memory subsets. Sampling was restricted to blood, and TCR repertoires in tissue are likely to differ from TCR repertoires in blood. Because the study included only a small number of donors, the genetic and exposure-history diversity represented was limited. Pairwise subsampling led to the expectation that sequencing depth would affect the degree of clonotype sharing among donors.

The junction carries 8 bases between V and J, which are trimmed by 4 bases and 2 bases respectively. The germline V gene (reference sequence) specifies LNHDA as CDR1 and SQIVND as CDR2. The CDR3 starts with the cysteine, ends with the phenylalanine, and has 13 residues. Only the CDR3 part of the read is kept: 39 bases, read in frame from the first base. Using the deep immunoSEQ assay, TCR CDR3 regions were amplified from genomic DNA by multiplex PCR. For each cell subset, the extracted genomic DNA was distributed evenly across all wells of several immunoSEQ 96-well plates, and each plate served as one replicate. For sorted subsets, each replicate PCR was loaded with 200 to 250 ng genomic DNA, equivalent to 25,000 to 30,000 T cell genomes. Purified libraries were measured with a Qubit 3.0 fluorometer, size-checked on a Bioanalyzer 2100, and measured again with the KAPA Library Quantification kit. A separate single-read 150-cycle Illumina NextSeq 550 flow cell was used to sequence each immunoSEQ 96-well plate. On the study's bioinformatics: Because the immunoSEQ output included only junctional sequences and no quality scores, the filtering could not be the same as the filtering used for full-length reads. Sequences were annotated with PyIR, a Python wrapper for IgBLAST v1.9, and V/J genes and CDR3 were assigned using IMGT germline references. Reads were filtered out if the reads had weak V/J assignments (E-value above 1e-6), no CDR3, stop codons, out-of-frame junctions, or ambiguous translated residues. A V3J clonotype was defined by an identical inferred V gene, J gene, and CDR3 amino acid sequence. The percentage overlap between two repertoires was calculated by dividing the number of shared unique clonotypes by the size of the smaller repertoire. Richness of each repertoire was evaluated using RTK rarefaction, the Chao1 estimator, and Recon v2.1 estimates of unobserved clonotypes. Generation probabilities were computed with OLGA for all TCRbeta clonotypes obtained by the gDNA method from a few donors. The immuneACCESS repertoire file appears here via TCRdb, limited to in-frame rearrangements. These files lack a portion of the clones; in checked studies, under half of the deficit traces to unresolved V genes, and the cause of the others is not known. The V and J calls and the clone size are those of that table, but D and trimming were determined from the DNA. Present in this sample are about 1 million clones, around 75% of which were seen just once. About 1.5% of the sample is held by the ten biggest clonotypes.

The donors were healthy, HIV-negative adults who had no recently reported acute infections or vaccinations. All donors were Caucasian adults living in Nashville, Tennessee, USA. Magnetic negative selection was used to enrich CD4+ T cells, after which naive cells were positively selected on CD45RA and the negative fraction became the memory subset. After blood collection by leukapheresis, PBMCs were isolated using Ficoll-Histopaque density gradient centrifugation and then cryopreserved in the vapor phase of liquid nitrogen. Analytical flow cytometry was used to check the purity and quantity of each magnetically sorted T cell population. From each sorted fraction, genomic DNA was isolated and quantified by UV absorbance on a Nanodrop 2000c. A note on this clone: What this receptor recognizes is not known. No base quality information exists; no much larger clone differs at one position.

The sample consisted of memory CD4+ T cells sorted from blood. This specimen's cell subset or site label, per the study, means: CD45RA-negative fraction. The receptor comes from a man younger than 35 in good health. The chain is encoded by TRBV19 joined to TRBJ1-2, with TRBD1 as a weak D call on 6 bases. The CDR3 has the sequence CASSRQGNYGYTF. The base sequence is TGTGCCAGTAGTAGGCAGGGGAACTATGGCTACACCTTC.